This T cell receptor beta chain comes out of a study of regulatory T cells in long-lasting Graves disease. To make TCR beta libraries, researchers used iRepertoire HTBI primers and Arm-PCR of CDR3 regions. TCRdb redid the calling of the multiplex PCR reads with MiXCR, one entry per CDR3 protein. This table holds roughly 530,000 distinct CDR3 sequences, about 16% found once. Study-wide results and limits: A greater number of public clonotypes (fewer than 3,000) was shared by persistent patients than by new patients (roughly 880). Persistent disease was characterized by preferential usage of TRBV28, TRBJ1-2 and TRBJ2-5.

Time point reported: newly diagnosed GD, antithyroid drugs for less than 3 months. PBMC RNA was the source of the TCR library. Germline V gives CDR1 SEHNR, CDR2 FQNEAQ (reference sequence). Trimming cost V 0 bases and J 5 bases; bases outside gene matches: 5. The CDR3 loop spans 16 amino acids. On this clonotype: What it binds is not known.

This sample was also put to use in a study of T cells in Graves' hyperthyroidism and ophthalmopathy. That source adds: Graves' hyperthyroidism was deemed stable given no ophthalmopathy progression within 18 months. Ophthalmopathy and stable hyperthyroidism were told apart by a 13 V-J model.

The chain employs TRBV7-9 and TRBJ2-1, with 9 bases that match TRBD1. This TCR came from a woman aged 40 to 65 with Graves disease. Sequenced here: peripheral blood mononuclear cells (PBMCs), sampled at new diagnosis, from a patient treated with antithyroid drugs. The CDR3 DNA is TGTGCCAGCAGCTTAGCTGGGACAGGGAACCACAATGAGCAGTTCTTC. It yields the protein CASSLAGTGNHNEQFF. The full variable domain, its missing parts supplied by reference TRBV7-9 and TRBJ2-1, is DTGVSQNPRHKITKRGQNVTFRCDPISEHNRLYWYRQTLGQGPEFLTYFQNEAQLEKSRLLSDRFSAERPKGSFSTLEIQRTEQGDSAMYLCASSLAGTGNHNEQFFGPGTRLTVL.